Listed below are T cell receptor beta chains from one sample, sequenced in a study of blood T cells in healthy people across ages. TCRdb re-derived calls from the 5' RACE reads in MiXCR, one entry per CDR3 protein. The sample has 630,000 or so distinct CDR3 sequences; about 28% are singletons. The sample consisted of blood. The source of these receptors is a woman older than 75 in good health. CDR3s include the opening cysteine and the closing phenylalanine or tryptophan. D genes are given only for firm matches. Clone size is shown for a subset of rows, as once, few, many or a class of expanded clone.

D,size,J,V,CDR3,DNA
.,.,TRBJ2-3,TRBV3-1,CASSDNRADTQYF,TGTGCCAGCAGCGACAACCGAGCAGATACGCAGTATTTT
.,many,TRBJ2-4,TRBV2,CASSGPQGAGNIQYF,TGTGCCAGCAGTGGCCCCCAGGGAGCGGGAAACATTCAGTACTTC
.,many,TRBJ2-7,TRBV5-1,CASREGPSSYEQYF,TGCGCCAGCAGGGAGGGCCCTTCCTCCTACGAGCAGTACTTC
.,many,TRBJ1-4,TRBV9,CASSVGRIDATNEKLFF,TGTGCCAGCAGCGTAGGCCGAATTGATGCGACTAATGAAAAACTGTTTTTT
.,many,TRBJ1-6,TRBV6-6,CASLGSSYNSPLHF,TGTGCCAGCCTAGGGAGCTCCTATAATTCACCCCTCCACTTT
TRBD1,many,TRBJ1-4,TRBV5-1,CASSLDGQGGGNEKLFF,TGCGCCAGCAGCTTGGATGGACAGGGAGGGGGTAATGAAAAACTGTTTTTT
.,.,TRBJ2-1,TRBV30,CAWSVQLYNEQFF,TGTGCCTGGAGTGTACAACTTTACAATGAGCAGTTCTTC
.,.,TRBJ1-5,TRBV2,CASSDRQNNQPQHF,TGTGCCAGCAGTGACAGGCAGAACAATCAGCCCCAGCATTTT
.,many,TRBJ1-6,TRBV7-2,CASSLRTSSYNSPLHF,TGTGCCAGCAGCTTACGGACGAGCTCCTATAATTCACCCCTCCACTTT
.,.,TRBJ1-6,TRBV7-3,CASRTGSSPLHF,TGTGCCAGCAGGACAGGTAGCTCACCCCTCCACTTT
.,once,TRBJ2-5,TRBV12-3/TRBV12-4,CTSSLAGLGRQETRYF,TGTACCAGCAGTTTAGCTGGACTGGGGCGCCAAGAGACCCGGTACTTC
.,few,TRBJ1-1,TRBV9,CASSPEVENTEAFF,TGTGCCAGCAGCCCAGAGGTAGAGAACACTGAAGCTTTCTTT
.,many,TRBJ1-1,TRBV5-1,CASSLARGMEAFF,TGCGCCAGCAGCTTGGCCAGAGGGATGGAAGCTTTCTTT
TRBD1,many,TRBJ2-6,TRBV4-2,CASSHVGQGAANVLTF,TGTGCCAGCAGCCACGTGGGACAGGGGGCGGCCAACGTCCTGACTTTC
TRBD2,many,TRBJ2-1,TRBV12-3/TRBV12-4,CASSYSTSSSYNEQFF,TGTGCCAGCAGTTACTCGACTAGCAGTTCCTACAATGAGCAGTTCTTC
.,many,TRBJ2-7,TRBV5-6,CASSLETYEQYF,TGTGCCAGCAGCTTGGAGACCTACGAGCAGTACTTC
.,.,TRBJ2-1,TRBV7-8,CASSLDGGKGGEQFF,TGTGCCAGCAGCTTAGACGGCGGAAAGGGGGGTGAGCAGTTCTTC
TRBD1,.,TRBJ1-5,TRBV20-1,CSARPSGGPGTGYRNQPQHF,TGCAGTGCTAGACCCAGTGGGGGCCCCGGGACAGGGTATCGCAATCAGCCCCAGCATTTT
TRBD2,few,TRBJ2-3,TRBV9,CASSVGLAGPGDTQYF,TGTGCCAGCAGCGTAGGACTAGCGGGGCCGGGAGATACGCAGTATTTT
.,many,TRBJ1-2,TRBV12-3/TRBV12-4,CASTLLERRHYGYTF,TGTGCCAGCACCCTACTCGAGAGGCGCCACTATGGCTACACCTTC
TRBD2,.,TRBJ2-3,TRBV2,CASSEQAGFGDTQYF,TGTGCCAGCAGCGAACAAGCGGGGTTCGGGGATACGCAGTATTTT
TRBD1,few,TRBJ1-1,TRBV30,CAWGTGTENTEAFF,TGTGCCTGGGGAACGGGGACAGAGAACACTGAAGCTTTCTTT
TRBD2,once,TRBJ2-7,TRBV20-1,CSAPRAGGPYEQYF,TGCAGTGCCCCCCGAGCGGGAGGGCCTTACGAGCAGTACTTC
.,many,TRBJ2-1,TRBV24-1,CATSDQTPGLRNEQFF,TGTGCCACCAGTGATCAAACCCCGGGATTACGGAATGAGCAGTTCTTC
.,.,TRBJ2-1,TRBV2,CASSERSGLNFMRTQFF,TGTGCCAGCAGTGAAAGGAGTGGCTTAAACTTTATGCGGACCCAGTTCTTC
.,.,TRBJ1-4,TRBV19,CASSIGVATNEKLFF,TGTGCCAGTAGTATAGGAGTTGCAACTAATGAAAAACTGTTTTTT
.,.,TRBJ1-2,TRBV5-1,CASSFVDGNYGYTF,TGCGCCAGCAGCTTCGTTGACGGAAACTATGGCTACACCTTC
TRBD2,many,TRBJ2-1,TRBV9,CASSPRTSGVKNEQFF,TGTGCCAGCAGCCCCCGGACTAGCGGGGTGAAGAATGAGCAGTTCTTC
.,.,TRBJ2-3,TRBV4-1,CASSPDGTGAFTDMQYF,TGCGCTAGCAGCCCAGACGGGACGGGAGCTTTCACAGATATGCAGTATTTT
.,few,TRBJ1-6,TRBV7-8,CASSLVGSPLHF,TGTGCCAGCAGCTTAGTCGGGTCACCCCTCCACTTT
.,.,TRBJ1-5,TRBV7-9,CASSLAWGGYTQPQHF,TGTGCCAGCAGCTTAGCGTGGGGGGGTTATACGCAGCCCCAGCATTTT
TRBD2,many,TRBJ2-1,TRBV3-1,CASSQQGLADNEQFF,TGTGCCAGCAGCCAACAGGGACTAGCGGACAATGAGCAGTTCTTC
.,many,TRBJ1-4,TRBV25-1,CASSGLNEKLFF,TGTGCCAGCAGTGGCCTGAATGAAAAACTGTTTTTT
.,.,TRBJ2-7,TRBV30,CAWSKGSSSYEQYF,TGTGCCTGGAGTAAGGGGTCCAGCTCCTACGAGCAGTACTTC
TRBD1,.,TRBJ1-4,TRBV29-1,CSVGRTGEDEKLFF,TGCAGCGTTGGTCGGACAGGAGAGGATGAAAAACTGTTTTTT
.,.,TRBJ2-3,TRBV9,CASTPRGSSSPGLGITDTQYF,TGTGCCAGCACCCCGCGGGGCAGCTCATCACCGGGACTTGGGATCACAGATACGCAGTATTTT
TRBD2,many,TRBJ2-3,TRBV30,CAWGLAGGTDTQYF,TGTGCCTGGGGACTAGCGGGGGGCACAGATACGCAGTATTTT
TRBD1,few,TRBJ1-3,TRBV6-2/TRBV6-3,CASSRTRTGRTIYF,TGTGCCAGCAGTCGGACGAGGACAGGGCGCACCATATATTTT
.,many,TRBJ1-2,TRBV6-5,CASSSGSFYGYTF,TGTGCCAGCAGTTCCGGGTCCTTCTATGGCTACACCTTC
.,.,TRBJ2-7,TRBV30,CAWSEGSRGPYEQYF,TGTGCCTGGAGTGAAGGATCACGGGGCCCCTACGAGCAGTACTTC
TRBD2,many,TRBJ2-5,TRBV4-2,CASSQESGGPQTQYF,TGTGCCAGCAGCCAAGAAAGCGGGGGGCCTCAGACCCAGTACTTC
TRBD1,many,TRBJ2-5,TRBV10-3,CAISTGDLDQETQYF,TGTGCCATCAGCACAGGGGACCTCGACCAAGAGACCCAGTACTTC
.,.,TRBJ2-5,TRBV6-6,CASSWGAAETQYF,TGTGCCAGCAGTTGGGGGGCGGCAGAGACCCAGTACTTC
.,many,TRBJ2-1,TRBV9,CASSASRGWHEQFF,TGTGCCAGCAGCGCCTCCCGGGGGTGGCATGAGCAGTTCTTC
.,few,TRBJ2-7,TRBV5-1,CASSLTGDSYNEQYF,TGCGCCAGCAGCCTCACAGGGGACTCCTACAATGAGCAGTACTTC
TRBD1,many,TRBJ2-6,TRBV2,CASVKSTGGTGANVLTF,TGTGCCAGCGTAAAGTCGACAGGGGGCACCGGGGCCAACGTCCTGACTTTC
.,.,TRBJ1-2,TRBV5-1,CTSSLRPEGGCTF,TGCACCAGCAGCTTACGTCCAGAGGGTGGCTGCACCTTC
.,many,TRBJ1-5,TRBV12-5,CASGLGQGSQPQHF,TGTGCTAGTGGCCTCGGTCAGGGGAGTCAGCCCCAGCATTTT
.,few,TRBJ1-1,TRBV12-3/TRBV12-4,CASSLRTGYTEAFF,TGTGCCAGCAGTTTACGGACGGGTTACACTGAAGCTTTCTTT
TRBD1,.,TRBJ2-7,TRBV4-3,CASSRDSSATYEQYF,TGCGCCAGCAGCCGGGACAGTTCCGCGACCTACGAGCAGTACTTC
.,.,TRBJ2-3,TRBV5-1,CASSLALAVDADTQYF,TGCGCCAGCAGCTTGGCGCTAGCCGTGGATGCAGATACGCAGTATTTT
.,many,TRBJ2-7,TRBV10-3,CAISEPPSYEQYF,TGTGCCATCAGTGAGCCGCCATCCTACGAGCAGTACTTC
.,few,TRBJ1-1,TRBV4-1,CASSQDRQVGTEAFF,TGCGCCAGCAGCCAAGATCGGCAGGTGGGTACTGAAGCTTTCTTT
TRBD1,few,TRBJ1-6,TRBV6-5,CASSYNRGLDNNSPLHF,TGTGCCAGCAGCTACAACAGGGGTTTGGACAATAATTCACCCCTCCACTTT
.,.,TRBJ1-1,TRBV5-1,CASSFRRETVNTEAFF,TGCGCCAGCAGCTTTCGCAGGGAGACGGTGAACACTGAAGCTTTCTTT
.,.,TRBJ2-1,TRBV29-1,CSVVPAQGEQFF,TGCAGCGTTGTTCCGGCTCAGGGTGAGCAGTTCTTC
.,many,TRBJ2-1,TRBV6-2/TRBV6-3,CASSYRGTLSEQFF,TGTGCCAGCAGTTACCGCGGAACTCTTAGTGAGCAGTTCTTC
.,many,TRBJ2-6,TRBV6-5,CASSYSKRRTSISGANVLTF,TGTGCCAGCAGTTACTCGAAGCGAAGGACTTCCATCTCTGGGGCCAACGTCCTGACTTTC
TRBD2,.,TRBJ2-3,TRBV28,CASSFDGTSSRTDTQYF,TGTGCCAGCAGTTTTGACGGGACTAGCTCCAGAACAGATACGCAGTATTTT